This T cell receptor beta chain was recovered during a study of blood T cell repertoires in COVID-19. Study overall: Collection of acute and convalescent COVID-19 samples took place in the United States, Italy and Spain. PBMCs, B-cell-depleted T cells, or T cells were the source of the cDNA or gDNA that made up the material.

Authors' methods: How many nucleated cells were present was estimated from reference gene primer amplification. Profiling relied on immunoSEQ multiplex PCR, and the TCRdb table lists in-frame clones only, not all of them. V and J calls plus clone size are reproduced from that table; the DNA served to infer D and trimming. In the table there are around 230,000 clones, approximately 86% of which are singletons. The CDR3 is 16 amino acids. Per germline, CDR1 MNHNS and CDR2 SASEGT. Trimming removed 4 bases at V and 7 bases at J, with 23 bases between. This receptor was taken from a man aged 40-49 years with acute or convalescent COVID-19. Sample: peripheral blood. The J gene is TRBJ2-7, the V gene TRBV6-1; no definite D call. The CDR3 bases are TGTGCCAGCAGTGGATTAGAAGTTTTCCTTAAATCTGAGCAGTACTTC. This gives the protein CASSGLEVFLKSEQYF.